Detailed here is one T cell receptor beta chain. Survey level was the resolution at which the v3.0 immunoSEQ assay ran. Clones were read by immunoSEQ multiplex PCR, and TCRdb kept only the in-frame ones, dropping some. The table shows about 15,000 clones, with approximately 83% occurring only once. The data originate from a study of long-term antiretroviral therapy in people with HIV. Germline V lookup: CDR1 MNHEY, CDR2 SVGAGI. V lost 10 bases, J lost 1 base, and 13 bases lay in between. This CDR3 is built from 14 residues. This specimen was unsorted PBMCs, taken just before starting antiretroviral therapy. The chain uses TRBV6-5 and TRBJ2-2; D possibly uses TRBD1 or TRBD2 (6 bases each). This clonotype was obtained from a man aged 40-55 years with HIV. CDR3 DNA: TGTGCCACCGCGGGACAACTGAACACCGGGGAGCTGTTTTTT. The encoded protein is CATAGQLNTGELFF.